These 17 T cell receptor beta chains were all obtained from the same sample, sequenced in a study of T cell clonality in common variable immunodeficiency (dated by TCRdb to between 2014 and 2017). Library creation used the immunoSEQ multiplex PCR assay. In TCRdb, the immuneACCESS table is reduced to in-frame sequences with V and J assigned. These tables do not hold every clone; where another copy was compared, an unresolved V gene accounts for under half, and the others remain unexplained. This sample contains some 39,000 clones, none of which is a singleton. Around 1.4% of the sample rests with the top ten. Sequencing input: peripheral blood mononuclear cells. These receptors all stem from a person aged 18 to 75 in good health.

This clone was seen at least ten times. The read terminates 3 residues ahead of where the CDR3 ends, so the germline J gene completes it. The chain has TRBV2 and TRBJ1-2; TRBD1 matches at 9 bases. The CDR3 spans 14 residues. Germline loops: CDR1 SNHLY, CDR2 FYNNEI. Trimming cost V 7 bases and J 4 bases; bases outside gene matches: 7. The CDR3 loop is CASKQGASPYGYTF. The DNA read from the CDR3 is TGTGCCAGCAAACAGGGGGCCAGTCCCTATGGC.

In its sample, this clone was seen many times. The read stops 3 residues short of the end of the CDR3; the missing end is completed from the germline J gene. This sequence joins TRBV6-2 or TRBV6-3 and TRBJ2-5; unclear D gene. Trimming removed 5 bases at V and 4 bases at J, with 5 bases between. The CDR3 totals 11 residues. CDR1 is MNHEY and CDR2 is SVGEGT in the germline V gene. The CDR3 sequence is CASSISETQYF. The part of the CDR3 DNA that was read is TGTGCCAGCAGTATATCAGAGACC.

This clone has at least ten counts. The read stops 3 residues short of the end of the CDR3; the missing end is completed from the germline J gene. The chain combines TRBV7-2 with TRBJ2-1; no clear D. V gave up 5 bases and J gave up 0 bases, with 5 bases separating them. The CDR3 contains 13 residues. CDR1 is SGHTA, CDR2 FQGNSA, per germline. The covered CDR3 bases are TGTGCCAGCAGCCCCGGCTCCTACAATGAG. Translated: CASSPGSYNE. The entire CDR3 reads CASSPGSYNEQFF.

This clone was recorded at least ten times. Sequencing ends 3 residues short of the CDR3 end; the germline J gene provides the rest. The chain has TRBV5-1 and TRBJ2-1; a weak D match, TRBD2 (6 bases). This CDR3 region has 20 residues. Per germline, CDR1 SGHRS and CDR2 YFSETQ. V was shortened by 0 bases and J by 2 bases, with 24 bases between the two germline ends. CDR3 DNA (partial): TGCGCCAGCAGCTTGGACGGGACTGTCGACTGGGACTTTGCCTACAATGAG. Translation: CASSLDGTVDWDFAYNE. The entire CDR3 protein reads CASSLDGTVDWDFAYNEQFF.

This clone was seen at least ten times. The observed sequence ends 3 residues before the CDR3 terminus, with the missing tail filled in from the germline J gene. The V and J genes are TRBV9 and TRBJ2-7, with no clear D. V was cut by 0 bases and J by 5 bases, with 12 bases left in between. The CDR3 is made up of 14 amino acids. In germline, CDR1 is SGDLS, CDR2 YYNGEE. Partial CDR3 DNA: TGTGCCAGCAGCGTAGGACCAGGAACACACGAG. Protein: CASSVGPGTHE. The full CDR3 protein reads CASSVGPGTHEQYF.

This clone was counted a few times. The read comes to an end 3 residues before the CDR3 does, leaving the germline J gene to fill in the end. This rearrangement joins TRBV19 to TRBJ1-2; a weak D match, TRBD1 (5 bases). The CDR3 extends over 16 amino acids. CDR1 and CDR2 (germline): LNHDA, SQIVND (reference sequence). CDR3 protein: CASSIGQRDFYNDYTF. CDR3 DNA (partial): TGTGCCAGTAGTATAGGCCAGCGGGACTTCTACAATGAC.

This clone was seen at least ten times. The sequence runs out 3 residues before the end of the CDR3; the remainder is reconstructed from the germline J gene. The chain carries TRBV28 and TRBJ1-6; the D is unclear. V gave up 8 bases and J gave up 7 bases, with 12 bases separating them. The CDR3 loop spans 13 amino acids. Germline-derived CDR1 and CDR2 are MDHEN and SYDVKM. The sequenced part of the CDR3 DNA is TGTGCCAGCCTACCGAACCCGAATTCACCC. Its translation is CASLPNPNSP. The entire CDR3 reads CASLPNPNSPLHF.

This clone appeared many times. The missing CDR3 end, 3 residues past where the read stops, is filled in from the germline J gene. This sequence joins TRBV6-1 and TRBJ2-7, with 7 bases aligning to TRBD2. The CDR3 runs 15 residues. In germline, CDR1 is MNHNS, CDR2 SASEGT. The ends lost 1 base at V and 6 bases at J; junction bases unmatched: 9. Here the CDR3 reads CASSEVRAGPFEQYF. The part of the CDR3 DNA that was read is TGTGCCAGCAGTGAAGTGAGAGCGGGACCGTTCGAG.

CDR3 bases read: TGTGCCAGCAGCCGGGGTGGGCAGGTGAACACTGAA. Translating gives CASSRGGQVNTE. The full CDR3 is CASSRGGQVNTEAFF. The rearrangement joins TRBV7-2 to TRBJ1-1; D gene unclear. With the read ending 3 residues before the CDR3 end, the germline J gene is used to fill in that end. This CDR3 contains 15 residues. Trimming shortened V by 5 bases and J by 0 bases, and 13 bases separated the two germline ends. Germline V gene sequence: CDR1 SGHTA, CDR2 FQGNSA.

This clone has just a few counts. The observed sequence ends 3 residues before the CDR3 terminus, with the missing tail filled in from the germline J gene. The V call is TRBV7-3, the J call TRBJ2-1; a possible D gene is TRBD2 (6 bases). Germline loops: CDR1 SGHTA, CDR2 FQGTGA. The CDR3 sequence is 18 residues long. The V gene lost 5 bases and the J gene lost 5 bases, with 25 bases spanning the gap. The CDR3 DNA, read in part, is TGTGCCAGCAGCCGGGACGGGGTAGGCGCGGGGCCGCACAATGAG. Translation: CASSRDGVGAGPHNE. The entire CDR3 protein is CASSRDGVGAGPHNEQFF.

This clone was detected ten times or more. Read data end 3 residues before the CDR3 end; the end is taken from the germline J gene. The chain recombines TRBV20-1 with TRBJ2-7; TRBD1 matches at 9 bases. V gave up 7 bases and J gave up 5 bases; unmatched junction bases: 12. The CDR3 loop spans 14 amino acids. Per germline, CDR1 DFQATT and CDR2 SNEGSKA (reference sequence). The DNA read from the CDR3 is TGCAGTGTTTTAGATAGGACAGGGGAAAACGAG. This translates into CSVLDRTGENE. The complete CDR3 reads CSVLDRTGENEQYF.

This clone showed up many times. The CDR3 end lies 3 residues beyond the end of the read and is filled in from the germline J gene. The rearrangement joins TRBV20-1 to TRBJ2-5; possibly TRBD1 or TRBD2 for D (5 bases each). V lost 5 bases and J 2 bases, leaving 21 bases between the germline ends. The V gene's germline CDR1 is DFQATT and CDR2 SNEGSKA (reference sequence). The CDR3 is 16 amino acids. The CDR3 loop reads CSAQGEGIQGQETQYF. Incomplete CDR3 DNA: TGCAGTGCTCAGGGCGAGGGTATTCAGGGTCAAGAGACC.

This clone was seen many times. The sequenced fragment ends 3 residues before the CDR3 boundary, so the rest is inferred from the germline J gene. The chain combines TRBV28 with TRBJ2-3, with 7 bases matching TRBD1. V lost 7 bases to trimming and J lost 2 bases; unmatched junction nucleotides: 12. The CDR3 contains 16 residues. Germline lookup yields CDR1 MDHEN and CDR2 SYDVKM. CDR3 amino acids: CASKSGQGVPTDTQYF. The DNA read from the CDR3 is TGTGCCAGCAAGTCAGGCCAGGGGGTTCCCACAGATACG.

This clone came up many times. The read ends 3 residues before the CDR3 terminus; that terminus is restored from the germline J gene. This chain joins TRBV20-1 and TRBJ1-2, with 11 bases lining up with TRBD1. Per the germline V gene, CDR1 is DFQATT and CDR2 is SNEGSKA (reference sequence). The CDR3 sequence is 15 residues long. V gave up 3 bases and J gave up 5 bases; unmatched junction bases: 8. The CDR3 sequence: CSASPGQGGGYGYTF. The DNA read from the CDR3 is TGCAGTGCTAGCCCGGGACAGGGGGGAGGGTATGGC.

This clone was seen at least ten times. The sequenced fragment ends 3 residues before the CDR3 boundary, so the rest is inferred from the germline J gene. This sequence joins TRBV28 and TRBJ2-1; D gene unclear. Trimming cost V 3 bases and J 0 bases, with 6 bases left between them. CDR1 MDHEN and CDR2 SYDVKM come from the germline V gene. The CDR3 spans 14 residues. CDR3 DNA (partial): TGTGCCAGCAGTTTCCAAGGCTCCTACAATGAG. It codes for CASSFQGSYNE. From start to end, the CDR3 is CASSFQGSYNEQFF.

This clone was counted ten times or more. The read ends 3 residues before the CDR3 terminus; that terminus is restored from the germline J gene. The genes are TRBV5-1 and TRBJ1-1, with 7 bases fitting TRBD1. Trimming cost V 0 bases and J 0 bases; bases outside gene matches: 5. The CDR3 extends over 16 amino acids. Per germline, CDR1 SGHRS and CDR2 YFSETQ. CDR3 bases read: TGCGCCAGCAGCTTGGGGACAGGACTCATGAACACTGAA. It codes for CASSLGTGLMNTE. The complete CDR3 sequence is CASSLGTGLMNTEAFF. Full variable domain (rest looked up from reference TRBV5-1 and TRBJ1-1): KAGVTQTPRYLIKTRGQQVTLSCSPISGHRSVSWYQQTPGQGLQFLFEYFSETQRNKGNFPGRFSGRQFSNSRSEMNVSTLELGDSALYLCASSLGTGLMNTEAFFGQGTRLTVV.

This clone was seen at least ten times. The read ends 3 residues early relative to the CDR3; the germline J gene fills the gap. The chain uses TRBV12-3 or TRBV12-4 and TRBJ2-3, with D unclear. The V end lost 2 bases, the J end lost 6 bases, and 6 bases lay between the germline ends. The CDR3 is 12 residues long. The CDR3 is CASSLKGDTQYF. Incomplete CDR3 DNA: TGTGCCAGCAGTTTAAAGGGTGATACG.